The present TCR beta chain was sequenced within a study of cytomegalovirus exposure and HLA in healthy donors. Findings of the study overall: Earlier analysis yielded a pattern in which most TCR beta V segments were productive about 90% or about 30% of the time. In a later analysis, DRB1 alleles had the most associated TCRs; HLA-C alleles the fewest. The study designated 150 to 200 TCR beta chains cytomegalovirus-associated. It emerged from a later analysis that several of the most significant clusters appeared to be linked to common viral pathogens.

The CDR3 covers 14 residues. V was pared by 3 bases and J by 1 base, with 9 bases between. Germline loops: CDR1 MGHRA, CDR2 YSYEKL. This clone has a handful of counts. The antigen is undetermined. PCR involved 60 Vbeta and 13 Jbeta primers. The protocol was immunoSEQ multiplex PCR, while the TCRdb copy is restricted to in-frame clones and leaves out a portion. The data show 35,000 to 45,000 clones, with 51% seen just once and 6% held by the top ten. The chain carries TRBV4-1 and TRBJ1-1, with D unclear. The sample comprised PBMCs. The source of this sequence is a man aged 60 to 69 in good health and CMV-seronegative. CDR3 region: CASSHLTANTEAFF. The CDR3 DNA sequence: TGCGCCAGCAGCCATCTTACAGCGAACACTGAAGCTTTCTTT.